Reported below is one T cell receptor beta chain. The V gene lost 1 base and the J gene lost 6 bases, with 13 bases spanning the gap. Looked up from germline, CDR1 is MGHRA and CDR2 is YSYEKL. The CDR3 length is 15 residues. The sample originates from a study of CD8+ T cells in alopecia areata. Study overall: People stayed on tofacitinib for 6 to 18 months, then stopped the drug for 6 months.

Treatment defined: oral pan-JAK inhibitor, 5-10 mg twice daily. Collected material from alopecia areata patients comprised lesional scalp punch biopsies and peripheral blood. RNA was extracted and reverse transcribed into cDNA as the sequencing template. Here immunoSEQ multiplex PCR was the method, and the copy in TCRdb shows in-frame clones only, minus some. The table shows 140,000 to 150,000 clones, with nearly 55% occurring only once. The source of this sequence is a human donor with alopecia areata. This material consisted of CD8+ T cells sorted from blood, taken at week 4, from a patient treated with tofacitinib. This rearrangement joins TRBV4-1 to TRBJ2-1, with D tentatively TRBD1 or TRBD2 (5 bases each). CDR3 region: CASSQGDGIGNEQFF. The CDR3, as DNA: TGCGCCAGCAGCCAAGGGGACGGAATAGGCAATGAGCAGTTCTTC.